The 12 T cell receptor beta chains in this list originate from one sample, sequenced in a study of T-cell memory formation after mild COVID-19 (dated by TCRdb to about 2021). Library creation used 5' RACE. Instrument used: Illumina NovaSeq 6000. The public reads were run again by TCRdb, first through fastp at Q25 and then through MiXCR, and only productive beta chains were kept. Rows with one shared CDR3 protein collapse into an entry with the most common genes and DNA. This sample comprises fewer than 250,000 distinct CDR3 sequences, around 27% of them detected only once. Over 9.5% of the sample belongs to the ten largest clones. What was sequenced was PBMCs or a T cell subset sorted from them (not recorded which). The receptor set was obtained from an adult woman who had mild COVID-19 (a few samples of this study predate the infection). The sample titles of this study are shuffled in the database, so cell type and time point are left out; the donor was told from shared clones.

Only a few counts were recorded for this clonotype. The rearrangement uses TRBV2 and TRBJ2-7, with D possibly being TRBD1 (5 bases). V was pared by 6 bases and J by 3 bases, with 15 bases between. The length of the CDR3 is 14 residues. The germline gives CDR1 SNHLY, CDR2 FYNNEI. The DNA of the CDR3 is TGTGCCAGCAGAGATGGAGTTAGGGGCTACGAGCAGTACTTC. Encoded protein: CASRDGVRGYEQYF.

The CDR3 DNA reads TGCGCCAGCAGCCAAGCATTCCCAGGTCATAGCAATCAGCCCCAGCATTTT. Amino acids: CASSQAFPGHSNQPQHF. The genes are TRBV4-1 and TRBJ1-5; D is unresolved. The CDR3 is made up of 17 amino acids. Germline CDR1 and CDR2: MGHRA and YSYEKL. Deletions cut 1 base from V and 0 bases from J, with 13 bases between.

CDR3 bases: TGTGCCATCACCGCTGACGGACGATTTAACTATGGCTACACCTTC. This codes for CAITADGRFNYGYTF. The chain carries TRBV10-3 and TRBJ1-2; unclear D gene. Trimming removed 7 bases from V and 1 base from J, with 16 bases in between. The germline V gene encodes CDR1 ENHRY and CDR2 SYGVKD. The CDR3 sequence is 15 residues long.

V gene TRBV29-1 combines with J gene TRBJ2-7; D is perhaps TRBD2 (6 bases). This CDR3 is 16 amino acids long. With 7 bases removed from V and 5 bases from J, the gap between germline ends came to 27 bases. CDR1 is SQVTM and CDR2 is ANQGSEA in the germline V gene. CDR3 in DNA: TGCAGCGCCGGTAGGTGGGGGAGGCAGGGAATCGACGAGCAGTACTTC. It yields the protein CSAGRWGRQGIDEQYF.

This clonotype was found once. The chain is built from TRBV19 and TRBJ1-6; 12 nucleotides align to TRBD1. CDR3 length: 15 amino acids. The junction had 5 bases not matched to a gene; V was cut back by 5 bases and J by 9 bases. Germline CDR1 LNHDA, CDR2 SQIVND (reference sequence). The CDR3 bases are TGTGCCAGTAGTCCTCCGGGACAGGGGGCTTCACCCCTCCACTTT. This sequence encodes CASSPPGQGASPLHF. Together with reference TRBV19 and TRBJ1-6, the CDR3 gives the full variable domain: DGGITQSPKYLFRKEGQNVTLSCEQNLNHDAMYWYRQDPGQGLRLIYYSQIVNDFQKGDIAEGYSVSREKKESFPLTVTSAQKNPTAFYLCASSPPGQGASPLHFGNGTRLTVT.

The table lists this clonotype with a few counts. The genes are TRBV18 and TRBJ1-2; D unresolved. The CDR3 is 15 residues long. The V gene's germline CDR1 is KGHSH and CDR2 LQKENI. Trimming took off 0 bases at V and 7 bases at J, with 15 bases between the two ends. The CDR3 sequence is CASSPPVSIRGGYTF. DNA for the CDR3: TGTGCCAGCTCACCACCGGTTTCAATTCGTGGTGGCTACACCTTC.

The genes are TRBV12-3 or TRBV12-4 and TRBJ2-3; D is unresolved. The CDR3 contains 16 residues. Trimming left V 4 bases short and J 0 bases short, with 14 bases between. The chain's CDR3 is CASSSHPGSSTDTQYF. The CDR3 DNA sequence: TGTGCCAGCAGTTCCCACCCGGGTTCTAGCACAGATACGCAGTATTTT.

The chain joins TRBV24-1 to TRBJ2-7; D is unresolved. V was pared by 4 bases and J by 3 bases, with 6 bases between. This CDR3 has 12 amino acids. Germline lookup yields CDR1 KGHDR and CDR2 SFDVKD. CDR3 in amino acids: CATSDWGYEQYF. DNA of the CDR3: TGTGCCACCAGTGACTGGGGCTACGAGCAGTACTTC.

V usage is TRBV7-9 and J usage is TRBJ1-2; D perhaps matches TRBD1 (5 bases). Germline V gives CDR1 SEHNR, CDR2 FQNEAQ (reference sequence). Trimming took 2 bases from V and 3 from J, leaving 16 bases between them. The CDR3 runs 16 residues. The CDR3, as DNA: TGTGCCAGCAGCTTAAGATCTGGGCAGGGAGACTATGGCTACACCTTC. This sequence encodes CASSLRSGQGDYGYTF.

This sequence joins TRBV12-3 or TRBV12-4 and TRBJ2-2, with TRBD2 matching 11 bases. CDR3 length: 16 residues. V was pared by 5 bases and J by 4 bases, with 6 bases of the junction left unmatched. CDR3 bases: TGTGCCAGCAGTCGACTAGCGGGGACTATCACCGGGGAGCTGTTTTTT. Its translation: CASSRLAGTITGELFF.

The CDR3 region has the DNA TGCGCCAGCAGCCTCGGGGGGGGGAACGGGGAGCTGTTTTTT. It encodes CASSLGGGNGELFF. The V gene is TRBV4-3, the J gene TRBJ2-2; TRBD2 matches at 8 bases. Germline V lookup: CDR1 LGHNA, CDR2 YSLEER. The CDR3 contains 14 residues. With 4 bases clipped from V and 7 bases from J, the junction kept 5 bases outside the gene matches.

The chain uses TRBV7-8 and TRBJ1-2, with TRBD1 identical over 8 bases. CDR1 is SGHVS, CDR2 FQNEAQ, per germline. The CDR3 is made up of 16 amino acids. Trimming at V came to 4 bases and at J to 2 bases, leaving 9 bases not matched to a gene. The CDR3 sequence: CASSSTGRQGNYGYTF. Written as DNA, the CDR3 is TGTGCCAGCAGCTCAACCGGACGACAGGGGAACTATGGCTACACCTTC.